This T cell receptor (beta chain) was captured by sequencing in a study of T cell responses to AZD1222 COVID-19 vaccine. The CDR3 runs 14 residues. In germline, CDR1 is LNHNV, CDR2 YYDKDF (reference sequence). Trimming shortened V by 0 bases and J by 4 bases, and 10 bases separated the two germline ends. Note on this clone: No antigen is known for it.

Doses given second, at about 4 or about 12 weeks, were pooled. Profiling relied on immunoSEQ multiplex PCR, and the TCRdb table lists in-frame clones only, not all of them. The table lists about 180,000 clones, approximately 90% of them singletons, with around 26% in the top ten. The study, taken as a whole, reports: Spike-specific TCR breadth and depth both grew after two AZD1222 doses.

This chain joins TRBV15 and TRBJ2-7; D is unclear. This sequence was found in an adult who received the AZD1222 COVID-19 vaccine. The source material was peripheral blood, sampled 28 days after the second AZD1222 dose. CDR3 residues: CATSRDRRVYEQYF. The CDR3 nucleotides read TGTGCCACCAGCAGAGATAGAAGGGTTTACGAGCAGTACTTC.